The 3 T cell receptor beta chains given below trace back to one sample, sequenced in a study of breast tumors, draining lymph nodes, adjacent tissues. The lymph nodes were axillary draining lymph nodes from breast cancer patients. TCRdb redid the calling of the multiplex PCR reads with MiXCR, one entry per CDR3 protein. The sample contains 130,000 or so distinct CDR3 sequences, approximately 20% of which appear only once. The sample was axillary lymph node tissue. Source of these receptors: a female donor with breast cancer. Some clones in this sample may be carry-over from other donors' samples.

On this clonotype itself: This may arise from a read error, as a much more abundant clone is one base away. Here the CDR3 DNA reads TGTGCCAGTAGTATGACAGGCTGTGGCTACACCTTC. It translates to CASSMTGCGYTF. The chain has TRBV19 and TRBJ1-2; tentative D call: TRBD1 (6 bases). The V gene's germline CDR1 is LNHDA and CDR2 SQIVND (reference sequence). CDR3 length equals 12 residues. Trimming took 3 bases from V and 7 from J, leaving 9 bases between them.

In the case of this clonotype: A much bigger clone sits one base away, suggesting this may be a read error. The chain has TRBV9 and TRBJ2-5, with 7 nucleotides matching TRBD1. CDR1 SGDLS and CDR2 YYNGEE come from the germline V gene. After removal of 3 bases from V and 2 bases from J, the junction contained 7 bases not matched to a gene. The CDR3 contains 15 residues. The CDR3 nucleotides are TGTGCCAGCAGCGCAGGGGGAGTCGGGCAAGAGACCCAGTACTTC. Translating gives CASSAGGVGQETQYF.

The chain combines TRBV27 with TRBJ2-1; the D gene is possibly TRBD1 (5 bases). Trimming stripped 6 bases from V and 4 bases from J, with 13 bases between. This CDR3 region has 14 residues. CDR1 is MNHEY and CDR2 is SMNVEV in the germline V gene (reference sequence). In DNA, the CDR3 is TGTGCCAGCAGGGCACAGGACCTATACAATGAGCAGTTCTTC. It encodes CASRAQDLYNEQFF.